These T cell receptor beta chains were read from a single sample in a study of T cell responses to AZD1222 COVID-19 vaccine. Here immunoSEQ multiplex PCR was the method, and the copy in TCRdb shows in-frame clones only, minus some. This table has about 100,000 clones, roughly nine tenths appearing once. The specimen comprised peripheral blood, sampled 28 days after the second AZD1222 dose. The receptors originated from an adult who received the AZD1222 COVID-19 vaccine. Both conserved end residues are trimmed from each CDR3. D genes are given only for firm matches.

v_gene	j_gene	d_gene	CDR3aa
TRBV28	TRBJ1-1	-	ASTRNGGAF
TRBV4-1	TRBJ1-4	TRBD1	ASSPQTGETNEKLF
TRBV25-1	TRBJ2-2	TRBD2	ASSGAGVGTGELF
TRBV3-1/TRBV3-2	TRBJ2-2	-	ASSQLSAGELF
TRBV9	TRBJ2-6	-	ASSVGVGSPSSGANVLT
TRBV3-1/TRBV3-2	TRBJ1-5	-	ASSQDESPQH
TRBV5-6	TRBJ1-4	-	ASSLGSGTVNEKLF
TRBV24-1	TRBJ1-5	TRBD1	ATYGQGDQPQH
TRBV5-4	TRBJ1-2	-	ASIPDEGGYYGYT
TRBV15	TRBJ2-1	TRBD1	ATSTLLPGQGTLSYNEQF
TRBV9	TRBJ2-3	-	ASSVDGTDTQY
TRBV4-2	TRBJ2-1	TRBD1	ASSQAGQGGYNEQF
TRBV6-2/TRBV6-3	TRBJ1-2	TRBD1	ASSYGQGNYGYT
TRBV3-1/TRBV3-2	TRBJ1-2	TRBD1	ASSQGQGMAIYGYT
TRBV6-2/TRBV6-3	TRBJ2-5	-	ASSPTPGETQY